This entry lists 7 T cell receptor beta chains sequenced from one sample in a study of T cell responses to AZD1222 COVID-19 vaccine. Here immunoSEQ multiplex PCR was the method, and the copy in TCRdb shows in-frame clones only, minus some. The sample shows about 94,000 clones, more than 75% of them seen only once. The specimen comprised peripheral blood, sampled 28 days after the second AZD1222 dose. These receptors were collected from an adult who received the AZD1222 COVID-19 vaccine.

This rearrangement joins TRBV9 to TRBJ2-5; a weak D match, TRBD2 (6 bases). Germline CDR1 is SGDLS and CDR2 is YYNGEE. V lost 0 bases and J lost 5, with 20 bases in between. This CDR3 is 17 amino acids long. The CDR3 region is CASSVGPVRDPSETQYF. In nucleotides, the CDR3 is TGTGCCAGCAGCGTAGGTCCGGTGCGGGACCCCTCGGAGACCCAGTACTTC.

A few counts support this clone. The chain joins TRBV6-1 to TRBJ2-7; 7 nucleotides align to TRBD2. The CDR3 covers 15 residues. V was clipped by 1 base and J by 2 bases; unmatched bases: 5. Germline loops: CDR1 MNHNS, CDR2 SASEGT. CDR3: CASSEEAGSPYEQYF. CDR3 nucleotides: TGTGCCAGCAGTGAAGAAGCGGGGTCCCCCTACGAGCAGTACTTC.

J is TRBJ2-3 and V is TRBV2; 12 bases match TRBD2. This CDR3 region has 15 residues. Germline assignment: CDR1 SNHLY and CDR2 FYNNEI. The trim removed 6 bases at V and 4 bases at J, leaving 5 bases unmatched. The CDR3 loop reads CASRVLAGGADTQYF. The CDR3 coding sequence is TGTGCCAGCAGGGTACTAGCGGGAGGTGCAGATACGCAGTATTTT.

CDR3 residues: CASSTRNEQFF. CDR3 in DNA: TGTGCCAGTAGTACCCGCAATGAGCAGTTCTTC. V usage is TRBV19 and J usage is TRBJ2-1, with D unresolved. This CDR3 has 11 residues. Trimming left V 4 bases short and J 6 bases short, with 4 bases between. From germline, CDR1 is LNHDA and CDR2 SQIVND (reference sequence).

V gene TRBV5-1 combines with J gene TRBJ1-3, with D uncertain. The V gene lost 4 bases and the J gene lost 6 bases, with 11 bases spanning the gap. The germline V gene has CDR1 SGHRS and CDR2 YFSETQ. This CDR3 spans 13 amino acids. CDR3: CASSPTAENTIYF. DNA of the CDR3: TGCGCCAGCAGCCCCACCGCCGAAAACACCATATATTTT.

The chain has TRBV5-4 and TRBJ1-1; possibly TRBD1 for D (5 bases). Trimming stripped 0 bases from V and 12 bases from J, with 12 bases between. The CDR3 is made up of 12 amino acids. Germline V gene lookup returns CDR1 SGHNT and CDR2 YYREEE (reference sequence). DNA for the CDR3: TGTGCCAGCAGCTTGGGACAGAGAGGAACTTTCTTT. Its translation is CASSLGQRGTFF.

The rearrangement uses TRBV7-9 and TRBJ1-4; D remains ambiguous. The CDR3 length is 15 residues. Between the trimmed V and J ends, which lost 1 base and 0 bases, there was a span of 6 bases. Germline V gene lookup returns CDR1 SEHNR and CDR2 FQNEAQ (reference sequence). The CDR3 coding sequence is TGTGCCAGCAGCTTAGTTGCGGCAACTAATGAAAAACTGTTTTTT. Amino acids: CASSLVAATNEKLFF.